This T cell receptor beta chain is drawn from a study of cytomegalovirus exposure and HLA in healthy donors. Study-wide results and limits: Later on, analysis showed that most CMV-associated TCR beta chains appeared to be HLA-restricted. Immune exposure was documented only through CMV serostatus. Reportedly, fewer N-insertions than the approximately 700-donor mean appeared in an Asian-associated ancestry cluster in a later analysis. The study put under 200 TCR beta chains on its list as cytomegalovirus-associated.

PCR was performed using 60 Vbeta and 13 Jbeta primers. Assay: immunoSEQ multiplex PCR; the TCRdb copy retains only in-frame clones and omits some. The sample lists 75,000 to 100,000 clones, approximately 64% occurring once. Remarks on this clone: What it binds is unknown.

The receptor comes from a man in his sixties in good health and CMV-seronegative. The sample comprised PBMCs.

CDR3 bases: TGTGCCAGCAGAGACAGGGGGCGCCTTCTAGGCTACACCTTC. Translating gives CASRDRGRLLGYTF. The chain has TRBV5-6 and TRBJ1-2; 10 positions agree with TRBD1. Germline V CDR1 and CDR2: SGHDT, YYEEEE. The junction had 9 bases not matched to a gene; V was cut back by 5 bases and J by 8 bases. The CDR3 runs 14 residues.